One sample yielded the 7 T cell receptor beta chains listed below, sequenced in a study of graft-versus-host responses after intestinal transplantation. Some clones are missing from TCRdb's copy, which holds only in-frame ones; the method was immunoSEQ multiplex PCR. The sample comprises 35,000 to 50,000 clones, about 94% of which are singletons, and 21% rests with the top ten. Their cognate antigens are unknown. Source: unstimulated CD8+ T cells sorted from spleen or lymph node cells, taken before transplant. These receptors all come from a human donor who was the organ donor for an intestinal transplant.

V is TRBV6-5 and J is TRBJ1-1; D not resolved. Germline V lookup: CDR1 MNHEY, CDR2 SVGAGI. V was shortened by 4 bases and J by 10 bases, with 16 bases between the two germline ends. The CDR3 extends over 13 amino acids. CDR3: CASSSHPAVPAFF. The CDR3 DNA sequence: TGTGCCAGCAGTTCCCACCCGGCAGTTCCAGCTTTCTTT.

CDR3 sequence reads: CASSQEVQLTDTQYF. The CDR3 DNA reads as TGCGCCAGCAGCCAAGAGGTACAGCTCACAGATACGCAGTATTTT. V usage is TRBV4-3 and J usage is TRBJ2-3; D call uncertain. This CDR3 has 15 residues. With 0 bases removed from V and 2 bases from J, the gap between germline ends came to 9 bases. CDR1 and CDR2 (germline): LGHNA, YSLEER.

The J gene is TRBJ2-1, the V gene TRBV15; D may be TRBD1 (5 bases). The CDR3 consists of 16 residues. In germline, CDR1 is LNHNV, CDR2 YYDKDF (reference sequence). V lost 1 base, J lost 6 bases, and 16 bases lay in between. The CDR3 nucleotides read TGTGCCACCAGCAGAGGCCGGCAGGGTGGGGTCAATGAGCAGTTCTTC. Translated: CATSRGRQGGVNEQFF.

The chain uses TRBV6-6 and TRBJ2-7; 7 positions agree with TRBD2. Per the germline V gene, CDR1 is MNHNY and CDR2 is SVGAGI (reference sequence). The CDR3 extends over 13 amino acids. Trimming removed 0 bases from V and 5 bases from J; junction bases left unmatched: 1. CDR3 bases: TGTGCCAGCAGTTACTCGACTAGCAACGAGCAGTACTTC. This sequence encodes CASSYSTSNEQYF.

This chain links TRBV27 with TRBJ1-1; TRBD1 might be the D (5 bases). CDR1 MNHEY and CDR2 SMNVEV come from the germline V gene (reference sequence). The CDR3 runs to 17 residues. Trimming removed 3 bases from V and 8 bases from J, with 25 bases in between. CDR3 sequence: CASSLGPLREGSIEAFF. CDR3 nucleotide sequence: TGTGCCAGCAGTTTGGGACCCCTGCGAGAAGGGTCCATAGAAGCTTTCTTT.

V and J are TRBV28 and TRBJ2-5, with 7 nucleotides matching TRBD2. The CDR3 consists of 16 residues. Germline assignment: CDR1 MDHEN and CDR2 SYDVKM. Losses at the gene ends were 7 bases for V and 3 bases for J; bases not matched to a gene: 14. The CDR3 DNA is TGTGCCAGCACCTGGGCTAGCGGACCCCAGGAAGAGACCCAGTACTTC. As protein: CASTWASGPQEETQYF.

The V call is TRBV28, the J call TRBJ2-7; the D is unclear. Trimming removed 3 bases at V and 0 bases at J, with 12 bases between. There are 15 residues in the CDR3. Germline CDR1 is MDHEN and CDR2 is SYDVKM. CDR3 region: CASSLSRASSYEQYF. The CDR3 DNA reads TGTGCCAGCAGTTTGAGCCGGGCCAGCTCCTACGAGCAGTACTTC.